This T cell receptor beta chain was captured by sequencing in a study of cytomegalovirus exposure and HLA in healthy donors. V was shortened by 3 bases and J by 4 bases, with 12 bases between the two germline ends. Germline-derived CDR1 and CDR2 are MNHEY and SMNVEV (reference sequence). The CDR3 runs to 14 residues. Use of 60 Vbeta and 13 Jbeta primers characterized the PCR. TCRdb's copy holds only in-frame clones and misses some; the assay was immunoSEQ multiplex PCR. The data contain about 88,000 clones, approximately 71% of them singletons. Sequenced sample: PBMCs. J is TRBJ1-1 and V is TRBV27, with TRBD1 as a possible D gene (6 bases). The sequence derives from a woman under 30 in good health and CMV-seropositive. This chain's CDR3 is CASSFAGAGTEAFF. The CDR3 coding sequence is TGTGCCAGCAGTTTTGCAGGGGCGGGCACTGAAGCTTTCTTT.